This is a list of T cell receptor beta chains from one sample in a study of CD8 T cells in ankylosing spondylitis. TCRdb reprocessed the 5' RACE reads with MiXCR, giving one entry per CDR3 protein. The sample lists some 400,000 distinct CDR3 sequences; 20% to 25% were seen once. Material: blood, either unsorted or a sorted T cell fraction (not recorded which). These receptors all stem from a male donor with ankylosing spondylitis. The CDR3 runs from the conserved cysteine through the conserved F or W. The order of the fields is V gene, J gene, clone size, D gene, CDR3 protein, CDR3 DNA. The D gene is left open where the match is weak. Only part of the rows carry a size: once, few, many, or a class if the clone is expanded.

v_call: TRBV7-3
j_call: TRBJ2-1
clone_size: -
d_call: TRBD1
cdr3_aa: CASSSPGQGFRQFF
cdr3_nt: TGTGCCAGCAGCTCACCGGGACAGGGATTTCGGCAGTTCTTC

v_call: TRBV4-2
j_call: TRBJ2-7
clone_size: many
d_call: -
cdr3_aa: CASSPRDLSYEQYF
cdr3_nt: TGTGCCAGCAGCCCCAGGGACCTCTCCTACGAGCAGTACTTC

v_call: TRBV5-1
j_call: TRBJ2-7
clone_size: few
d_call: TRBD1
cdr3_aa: CASSPDRGLTYEQYF
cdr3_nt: TGCGCCAGCAGCCCGGACAGGGGGTTGACCTACGAGCAGTACTTC

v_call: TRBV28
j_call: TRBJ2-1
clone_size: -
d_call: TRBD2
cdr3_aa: CASSPLGSGRGKGEQFF
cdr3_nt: TGTGCCAGCAGTCCCCTGGGTAGCGGGAGGGGTAAGGGTGAGCAGTTCTTC

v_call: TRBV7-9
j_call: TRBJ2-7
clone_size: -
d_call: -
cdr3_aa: CASSPARGEQYF
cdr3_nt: TGTGCCAGCAGCCCTGCCCGGGGAGAGCAGTACTTC

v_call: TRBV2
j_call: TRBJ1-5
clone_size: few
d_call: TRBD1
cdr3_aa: CASSEDRGSVPQHF
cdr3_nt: TGTGCCAGCAGTGAAGACAGGGGAAGTGTGCCCCAGCATTTT

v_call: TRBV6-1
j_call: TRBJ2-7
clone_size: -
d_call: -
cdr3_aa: CASSEGLDYEQYF
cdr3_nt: TGTGCCAGCAGTGAGGGACTCGACTACGAGCAGTACTTC

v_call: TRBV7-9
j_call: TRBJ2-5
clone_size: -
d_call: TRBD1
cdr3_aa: CASSQTGGRQETQYF
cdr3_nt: TGTGCCAGCAGCCAAACAGGGGGCCGGCAAGAGACCCAGTACTTC

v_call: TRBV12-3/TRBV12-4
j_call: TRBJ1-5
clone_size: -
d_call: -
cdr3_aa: CASSFGGNSQPQHF
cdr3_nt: TGTGCCAGCAGTTTCGGAGGGAATAGTCAGCCCCAGCATTTT

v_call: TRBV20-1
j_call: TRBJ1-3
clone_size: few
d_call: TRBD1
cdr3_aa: CSATTGGSGNTIYF
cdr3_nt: TGCAGTGCGACGACAGGGGGATCCGGAAACACCATATATTTT

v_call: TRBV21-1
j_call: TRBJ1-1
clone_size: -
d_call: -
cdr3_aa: CASSKGGQGTEAFF
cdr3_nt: TGTGCCAGCAGCAAAGGGGGGCAGGGCACTGAAGCTTTCTTT

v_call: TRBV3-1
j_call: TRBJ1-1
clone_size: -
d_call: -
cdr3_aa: CASGQRGTEAFF
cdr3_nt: TGTGCCTCCGGACAGCGGGGCACTGAAGCTTTCTTT

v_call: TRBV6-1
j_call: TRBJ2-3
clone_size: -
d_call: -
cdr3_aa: CASKSTGGPDTQYF
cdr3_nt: TGTGCCAGCAAGAGCACGGGTGGACCGGATACGCAGTATTTT

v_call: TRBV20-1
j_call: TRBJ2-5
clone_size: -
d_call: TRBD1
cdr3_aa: CSARSDRVDETQYF
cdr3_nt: TGCAGTGCTAGATCGGACAGGGTGGACGAGACCCAGTACTTC

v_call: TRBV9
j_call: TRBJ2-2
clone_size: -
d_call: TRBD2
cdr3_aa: CASSIGLAGISTGELFF
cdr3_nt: TGTGCCAGCAGCATTGGACTAGCGGGAATTTCCACCGGGGAGCTGTTTTTT

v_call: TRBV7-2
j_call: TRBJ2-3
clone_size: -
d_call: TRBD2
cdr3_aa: CASSLGTSGSAQYF
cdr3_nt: TGTGCCAGCAGCTTGGGGACTAGCGGGAGTGCGCAGTATTTT

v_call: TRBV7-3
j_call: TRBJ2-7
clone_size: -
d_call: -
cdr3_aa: CASSLSPGSVYEQYF
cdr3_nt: TGTGCCAGCAGCTTATCTCCAGGGTCGGTCTACGAGCAGTACTTC

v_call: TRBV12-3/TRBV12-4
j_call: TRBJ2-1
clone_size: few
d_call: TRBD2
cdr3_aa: CASRTTSGSSYNEQFF
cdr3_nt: TGTGCCAGCAGGACAACTAGCGGTTCCTCCTACAATGAGCAGTTCTTC

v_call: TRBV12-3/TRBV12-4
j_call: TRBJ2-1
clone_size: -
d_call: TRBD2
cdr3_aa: CASRGGLADSYNEQFF
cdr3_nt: TGTGCCAGCAGGGGGGGACTAGCTGACTCCTACAATGAGCAGTTCTTC

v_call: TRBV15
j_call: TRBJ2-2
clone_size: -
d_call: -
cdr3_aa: CATSRSGPGKAGELFF
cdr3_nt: TGTGCCACCAGCAGATCGGGACCTGGAAAGGCCGGGGAGCTGTTTTTT

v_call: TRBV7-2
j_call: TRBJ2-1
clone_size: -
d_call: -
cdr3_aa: CASSPVPRRVNEQFF
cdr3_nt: TGTGCCAGCAGCCCTGTCCCCCGTCGTGTCAATGAGCAGTTCTTC

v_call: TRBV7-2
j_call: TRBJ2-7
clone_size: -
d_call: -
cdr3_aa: CASSRERGSSYEQYF
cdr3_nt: TGTGCCAGCAGCAGAGAGCGAGGGAGCTCCTACGAGCAGTACTTC

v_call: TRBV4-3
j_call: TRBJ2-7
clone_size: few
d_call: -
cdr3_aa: CASSQDGGVSYEQYF
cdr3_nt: TGCGCCAGCAGCCAAGACGGTGGGGTGTCCTACGAGCAGTACTTC

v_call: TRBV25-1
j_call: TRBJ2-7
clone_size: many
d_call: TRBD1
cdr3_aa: CASSEDRGDYEQYF
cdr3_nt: TGTGCCAGCAGTGAAGACAGGGGGGACTACGAGCAGTACTTC

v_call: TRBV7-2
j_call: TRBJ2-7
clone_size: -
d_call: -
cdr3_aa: CASSLQSPSLNYEQYF
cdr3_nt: TGTGCCAGCAGCTTACAATCCCCTAGCCTCAACTACGAGCAGTACTTC

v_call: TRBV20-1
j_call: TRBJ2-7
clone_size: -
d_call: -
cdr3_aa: CSAKGRAQKAYEQYF
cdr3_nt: TGCAGTGCTAAGGGGCGGGCGCAGAAAGCCTACGAGCAGTACTTC

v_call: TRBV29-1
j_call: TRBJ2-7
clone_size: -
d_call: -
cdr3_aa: CSVDPGPPPYEQYF
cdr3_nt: TGCAGCGTTGATCCGGGACCCCCGCCGTACGAGCAGTACTTC

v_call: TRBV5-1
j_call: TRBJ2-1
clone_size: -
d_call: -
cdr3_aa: CASSLAPQDYNEQFF
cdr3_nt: TGCGCCAGCAGCTTGGCACCCCAGGACTACAATGAGCAGTTCTTC

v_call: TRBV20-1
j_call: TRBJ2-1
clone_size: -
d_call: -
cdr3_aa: CSASPGTRGPFF
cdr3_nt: TGCAGTGCCTCGCCCGGGACTAGGGGGCCGTTCTTC

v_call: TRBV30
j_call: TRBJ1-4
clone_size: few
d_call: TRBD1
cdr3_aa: CAWARDRDNEKLFF
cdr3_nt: TGTGCCTGGGCCCGGGACAGGGATAATGAAAAACTGTTTTTT